This TCR beta chain was documented in a study of blood T cell repertoires in COVID-19. The wider study: The samples span acute and convalescent COVID-19 from the United States, Italy and Spain. PBMCs, B-cell-depleted T cells, or T cells provided the cDNA or gDNA that made up the material.

In the authors' methods: Researchers report that nucleated cell counts were estimated from reference gene primer amplification. Profiling relied on immunoSEQ multiplex PCR, and the TCRdb table lists in-frame clones only, not all of them. V and J calls and clone size follow that table, whereas D and trimming were derived from the DNA. The sample contains some 46,000 clones, roughly 86% of which appear only once. This clone was observed a single time. The CDR3 is 13 amino acids. Trimming shortened V by 2 bases and J by 7 bases, and 11 bases separated the two germline ends. Germline CDR1 MNHEY, CDR2 SVGAGI.

The chain couples TRBV6-5 to TRBJ1-2; D is ambiguous. The TCR sequence derives from a man aged 55 to 70 with active COVID-19. The sample was peripheral blood. This chain's CDR3 is CASSYAGIPGYTF. As DNA, the CDR3 is TGTGCCAGCAGTTACGCGGGGATTCCTGGCTACACCTTC.